This T cell receptor beta chain was sequenced in a study of cytomegalovirus exposure and HLA in healthy donors. Whole-study results and caveats: A highly shared variant cluster was judged a likely technical artifact. Reportedly, diagnosis of cytomegalovirus status by the classifier showed high specificity and sensitivity.

The CDR3 loop spans 13 amino acids. The germline CDR1 and CDR2 sequences are MNHNY and SVGAGI (reference sequence). Trimming removed 6 bases at V and 5 bases at J, with 13 bases between. Turning to this clone: Its target is unknown.

The PCR contained 60 Vbeta and 13 Jbeta primers. Only in-frame clones appear in the TCRdb table, and some are missing; sequencing was by immunoSEQ multiplex PCR. The data hold 90,000 to 100,000 clones, with roughly 76% observed a single time. Sequenced: PBMCs. This receptor was taken from a man between 50 and 59 years old in good health and CMV-seronegative. The rearrangement joins TRBV6-6 to TRBJ1-1; D is possibly TRBD1 (6 bases). The CDR3 sequence is CASRFQGNTEAFF. Here the CDR3 DNA reads TGTGCCAGCAGGTTTCAGGGGAATACTGAAGCTTTCTTT.